This T cell receptor (beta chain) came from a study of CD8 T cells in Susac syndrome. Random-hexamer reverse transcription was applied to roughly 0.5 to 1 ug RNA. TCRdb re-analysed the immunoSEQ multiplex PCR reads in MiXCR, keeping a single row per CDR3 protein. Among around 300,000 distinct CDR3 sequences listed, roughly 85% were seen once. The CDR3 contains 16 residues. Trimming shortened V by 5 bases and J by 4 bases, and 19 bases separated the two germline ends. Looked up from germline, CDR1 is MDHEN and CDR2 is SYDVKM. The clonotype was recovered from a human donor with multiple sclerosis. Sequencing was performed on CD8+ T cells from PBMCs. V is TRBV28 and J is TRBJ2-3; D may be TRBD2 (6 bases). DNA of the CDR3: TGTGCCAGCAGTACTCGGGACTGGATTAGCGCAGATACGCAGTATTTT. Protein product: CASSTRDWISADTQYF.